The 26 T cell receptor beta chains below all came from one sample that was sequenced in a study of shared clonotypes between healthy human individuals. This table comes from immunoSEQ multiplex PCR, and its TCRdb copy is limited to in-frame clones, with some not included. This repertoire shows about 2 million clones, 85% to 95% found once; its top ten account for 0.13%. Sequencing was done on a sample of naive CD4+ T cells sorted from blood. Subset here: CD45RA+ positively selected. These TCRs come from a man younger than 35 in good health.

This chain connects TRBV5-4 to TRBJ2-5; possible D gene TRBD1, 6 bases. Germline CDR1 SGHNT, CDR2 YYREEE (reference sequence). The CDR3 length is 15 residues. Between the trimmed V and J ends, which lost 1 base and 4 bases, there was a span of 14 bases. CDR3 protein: CASSLSAGTPETQYF. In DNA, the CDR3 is TGTGCCAGCAGCTTGTCAGCCGGGACACCAGAGACCCAGTACTTC.

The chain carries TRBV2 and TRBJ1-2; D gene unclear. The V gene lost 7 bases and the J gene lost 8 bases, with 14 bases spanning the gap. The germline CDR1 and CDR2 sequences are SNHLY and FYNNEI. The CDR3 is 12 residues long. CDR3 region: CASTVSRNGYTF. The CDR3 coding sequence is TGTGCCAGCACCGTCTCCAGAAACGGCTACACCTTC.

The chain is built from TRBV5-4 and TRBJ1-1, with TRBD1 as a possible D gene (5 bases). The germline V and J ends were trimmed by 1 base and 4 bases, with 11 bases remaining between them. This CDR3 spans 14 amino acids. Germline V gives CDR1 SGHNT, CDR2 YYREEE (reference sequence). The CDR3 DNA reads TGTGCCAGCAGCTTGTCTCGGGGGGGCACTGAAGCTTTCTTT. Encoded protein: CASSLSRGGTEAFF.

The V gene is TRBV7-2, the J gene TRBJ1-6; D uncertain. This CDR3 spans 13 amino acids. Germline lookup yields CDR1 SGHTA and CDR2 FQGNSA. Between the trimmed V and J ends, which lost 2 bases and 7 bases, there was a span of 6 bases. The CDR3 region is CASSLSWNSPLHF. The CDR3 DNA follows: TGTGCCAGCAGCTTAAGCTGGAATTCACCCCTCCACTTT. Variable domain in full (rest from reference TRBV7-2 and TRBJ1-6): GAGVSQSPSNKVTEKGKDVELRCDPISGHTALYWYRQSLGQGLEFLIYFQGNSAPDKSGLPSDRFSAERTGGSVSTLTIQRTQQEDSAVYLCASSLSWNSPLHFGNGTRLTVT.

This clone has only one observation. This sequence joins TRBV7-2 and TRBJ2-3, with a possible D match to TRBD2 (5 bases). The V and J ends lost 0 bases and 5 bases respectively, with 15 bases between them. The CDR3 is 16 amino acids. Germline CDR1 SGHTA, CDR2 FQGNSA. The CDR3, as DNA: TGTGCCAGCAGCTTAGCCGGTGGGAGCGGCTTAGATACGCAGTATTTT. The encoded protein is CASSLAGGSGLDTQYF.

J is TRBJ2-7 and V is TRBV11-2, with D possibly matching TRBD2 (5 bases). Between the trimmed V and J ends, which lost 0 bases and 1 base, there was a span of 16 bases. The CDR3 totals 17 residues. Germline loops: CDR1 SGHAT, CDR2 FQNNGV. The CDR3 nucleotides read TGTGCCAGCAGCTTAGATATTTTGAAGCGGCTATCCTACGAGCAGTACTTC. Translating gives CASSLDILKRLSYEQYF.

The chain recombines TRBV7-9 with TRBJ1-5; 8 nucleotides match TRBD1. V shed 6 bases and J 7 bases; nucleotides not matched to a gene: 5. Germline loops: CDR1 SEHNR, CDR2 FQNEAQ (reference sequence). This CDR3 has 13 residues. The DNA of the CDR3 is TGTGCCAGCAGTCCTACAGGGGGACAGCCCCAGCATTTT. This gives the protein CASSPTGGQPQHF.

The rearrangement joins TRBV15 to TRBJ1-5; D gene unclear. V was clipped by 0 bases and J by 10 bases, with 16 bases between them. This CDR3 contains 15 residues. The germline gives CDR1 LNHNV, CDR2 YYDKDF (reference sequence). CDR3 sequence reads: CATSRERMDREPQHF. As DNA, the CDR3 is TGTGCCACCAGCAGAGAAAGGATGGACCGGGAACCCCAGCATTTT.

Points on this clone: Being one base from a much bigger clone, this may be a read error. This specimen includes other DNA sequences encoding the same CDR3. CDR3 bases: TGTGCCAGCAGAAAGAGTTATGAAAAACTGTTCTTT. It translates to CASRKSYEKLFF. The gene calls are TRBV28 and TRBJ1-4; D gene unclear. Germline CDR1 and CDR2: MDHEN and SYDVKM. This CDR3 has 12 amino acids.

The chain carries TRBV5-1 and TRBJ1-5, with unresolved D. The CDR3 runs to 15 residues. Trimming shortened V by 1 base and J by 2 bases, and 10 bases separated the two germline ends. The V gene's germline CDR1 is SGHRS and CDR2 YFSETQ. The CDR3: CASSLNWGGNQPQHF. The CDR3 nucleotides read TGCGCCAGCAGCTTGAACTGGGGTGGCAATCAGCCCCAGCATTTT.

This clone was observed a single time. CDR3: CASSIAPRSYEQYF. CDR3 in DNA: TGTGCCAGCAGTATAGCCCCCAGATCCTACGAGCAGTACTTC. The V and J genes are TRBV7-6 and TRBJ2-7, with D hard to call. CDR1 and CDR2 from the germline V gene are SGHVS and FNYEAQ. Trimming took off 6 bases at V and 1 base at J, with 13 bases between the two ends. The CDR3 length is 14 residues. Complete variable domain (other parts from reference TRBV7-6 and TRBJ2-7): GAGVSQSPRYKVTKRGQDVALRCDPISGHVSLYWYRQALGQGPEFLTYFNYEAQQDKSGLPNDRFSAERPEGSISTLTIQRTEQRDSAMYRCASSIAPRSYEQYFGPGTRLTVT.

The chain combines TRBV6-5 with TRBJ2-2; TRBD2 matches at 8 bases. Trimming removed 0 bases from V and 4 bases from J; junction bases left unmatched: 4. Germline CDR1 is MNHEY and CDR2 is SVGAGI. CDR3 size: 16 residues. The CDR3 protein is CASSYSGRGGTGELFF. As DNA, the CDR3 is TGTGCCAGCAGTTACTCTGGACGGGGGGGCACCGGGGAGCTGTTTTTT.

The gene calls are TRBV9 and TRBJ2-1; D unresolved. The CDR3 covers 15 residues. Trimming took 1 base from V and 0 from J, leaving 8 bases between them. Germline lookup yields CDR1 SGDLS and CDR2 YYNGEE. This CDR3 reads CASSVYHSSYNEQFF. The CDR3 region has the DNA TGTGCCAGCAGCGTATACCATTCCTCCTACAATGAGCAGTTCTTC.

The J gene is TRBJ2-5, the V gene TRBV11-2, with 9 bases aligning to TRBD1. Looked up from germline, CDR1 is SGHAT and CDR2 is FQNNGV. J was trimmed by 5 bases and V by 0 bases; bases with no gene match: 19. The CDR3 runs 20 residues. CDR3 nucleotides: TGTGCCAGCAGCTTAGAACTCGGGGTCATAGGGACAGGGCAAAGGGAGACCCAGTACTTC. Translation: CASSLELGVIGTGQRETQYF.

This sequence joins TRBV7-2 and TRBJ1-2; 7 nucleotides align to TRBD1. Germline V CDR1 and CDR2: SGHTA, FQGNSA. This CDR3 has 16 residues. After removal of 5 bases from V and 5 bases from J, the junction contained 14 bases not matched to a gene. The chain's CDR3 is CASSGGTAGLGYGYTF. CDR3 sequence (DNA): TGTGCCAGCAGCGGGGGGACAGCTGGTCTAGGTTATGGCTACACCTTC.

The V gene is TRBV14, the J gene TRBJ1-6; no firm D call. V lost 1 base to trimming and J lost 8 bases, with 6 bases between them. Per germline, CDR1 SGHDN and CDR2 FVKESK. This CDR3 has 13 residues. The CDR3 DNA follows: TGTGCCAGCAGCCAAGTGGCGTATTCACCCCTCCACTTT. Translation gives CASSQVAYSPLHF.

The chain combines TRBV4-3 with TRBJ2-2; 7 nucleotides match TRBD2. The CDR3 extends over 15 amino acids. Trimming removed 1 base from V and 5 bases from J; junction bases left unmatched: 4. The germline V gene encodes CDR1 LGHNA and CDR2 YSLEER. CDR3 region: CASSQVGRETGELFF. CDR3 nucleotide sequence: TGCGCCAGCAGCCAAGTAGGGCGGGAGACCGGGGAGCTGTTTTTT.

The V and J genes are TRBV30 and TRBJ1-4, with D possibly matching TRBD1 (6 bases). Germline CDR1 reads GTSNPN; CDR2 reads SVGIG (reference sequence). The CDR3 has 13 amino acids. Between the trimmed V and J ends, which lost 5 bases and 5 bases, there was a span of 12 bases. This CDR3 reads CAWEGGANEKLFF. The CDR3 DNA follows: TGTGCCTGGGAAGGGGGGGCGAATGAAAAACTGTTTTTT. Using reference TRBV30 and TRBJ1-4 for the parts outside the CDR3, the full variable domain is SQTIHQWPATLVQPVGSPLSLECTVEGTSNPNLYWYRQAAGRGLQLLFYSVGIGQISSEVPQNLSASRPQDRQFILSSKKLLLSDSGFYLCAWEGGANEKLFFGSGTQLSVL.

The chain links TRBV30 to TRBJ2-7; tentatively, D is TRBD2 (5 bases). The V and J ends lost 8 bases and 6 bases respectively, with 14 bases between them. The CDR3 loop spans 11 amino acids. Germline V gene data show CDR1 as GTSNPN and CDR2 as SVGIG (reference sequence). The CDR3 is CAGASPIEQYF. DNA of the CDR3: TGTGCCGGTGCTAGCCCCATCGAGCAGTACTTC.

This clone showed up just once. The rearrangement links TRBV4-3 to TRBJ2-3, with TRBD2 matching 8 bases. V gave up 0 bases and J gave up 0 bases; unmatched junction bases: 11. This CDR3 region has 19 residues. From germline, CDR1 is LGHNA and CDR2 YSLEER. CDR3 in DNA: TGCGCCAGCAGCCAAGAAGGGGCTAGCGGGCCAACTAGCACAGATACGCAGTATTTT. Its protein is CASSQEGASGPTSTDTQYF.

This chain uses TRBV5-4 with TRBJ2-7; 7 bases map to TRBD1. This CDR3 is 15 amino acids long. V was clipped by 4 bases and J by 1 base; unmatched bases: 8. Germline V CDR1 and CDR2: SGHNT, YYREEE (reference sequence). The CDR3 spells CASSMPGTVSYEQYF. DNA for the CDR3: TGTGCCAGCAGCATGCCGGGGACAGTTTCCTACGAGCAGTACTTC.

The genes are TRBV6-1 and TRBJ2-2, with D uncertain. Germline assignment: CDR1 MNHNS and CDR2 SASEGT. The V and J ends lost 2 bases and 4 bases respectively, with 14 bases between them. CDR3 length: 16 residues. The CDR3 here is CASSELGPRGTGELFF. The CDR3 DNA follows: TGTGCCAGCAGTGAACTGGGTCCGCGAGGCACCGGGGAGCTGTTTTTT.

The CDR3 sequence is CASSPGPKGLEQYF. The DNA for the CDR3 is TGTGCCAGCTCACCAGGCCCAAAGGGCCTCGAGCAGTACTTC. The chain carries TRBV18 and TRBJ2-7; no definite D call. V dropped 2 bases and J dropped 6 bases, with 14 bases sitting between them. CDR1 and CDR2 (germline): KGHSH, LQKENI. There are 14 residues in the CDR3.

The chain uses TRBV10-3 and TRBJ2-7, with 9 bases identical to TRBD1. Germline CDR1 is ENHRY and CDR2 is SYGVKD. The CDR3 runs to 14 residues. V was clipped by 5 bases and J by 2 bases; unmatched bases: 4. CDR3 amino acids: CAISYRDRAYEQYF. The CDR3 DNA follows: TGTGCCATCAGTTACCGGGACAGGGCCTACGAGCAGTACTTC.

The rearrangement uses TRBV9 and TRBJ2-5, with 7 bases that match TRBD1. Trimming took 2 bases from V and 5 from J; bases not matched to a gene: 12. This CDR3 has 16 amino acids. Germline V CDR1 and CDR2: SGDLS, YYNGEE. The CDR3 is CASSVYGAGGWETQYF. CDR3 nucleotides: TGTGCCAGCAGCGTGTACGGGGCAGGGGGTTGGGAGACCCAGTACTTC.

CDR3 in DNA: TGCGCCAGCAGCAGGGGACAGATGAACTATGGCTACACCTTC. Translation: CASSRGQMNYGYTF. The J gene is TRBJ1-2, the V gene TRBV5-1, with 7 bases that match TRBD1. Germline assignment: CDR1 SGHRS and CDR2 YFSETQ. V lost 4 bases and J lost 2; bases outside the gene matches: 5. The CDR3 is 14 residues long.